These 15 T cell receptor beta chains share one sample of origin, sequenced in a study of blood T cell repertoires in COVID-19. Measured with immunoSEQ multiplex PCR; TCRdb has only the in-frame clones, and not every one. The data hold approximately 77,000 clones, with approximately 80% observed a single time. The sequenced material came from peripheral blood. The receptor source for this set is a woman aged 55-70 years with acute or convalescent COVID-19.

The chain has TRBV5-1 and TRBJ2-5, with 12 bases lining up with TRBD2. The ends lost 5 bases at V and 2 bases at J; junction bases unmatched: 4. Germline CDR1 is SGHRS and CDR2 is YFSETQ. The CDR3 sequence is 15 residues long. The CDR3 nucleotides are TGCGCCAGCAGACTAGCGGGGGGACAACAAGAGACCCAGTACTTC. It translates to CASRLAGGQQETQYF.

This clone came up a few times. The gene calls are TRBV4-1 and TRBJ2-1; 8 bases are shared with TRBD1. Trimming took 4 bases from V and 6 from J; bases not matched to a gene: 8. The CDR3 is 15 amino acids. The V gene's germline CDR1 is MGHRA and CDR2 YSYEKL. CDR3 residues: CASSRGQGAVNEQFF. The DNA of the CDR3 is TGCGCCAGCAGCCGAGGGCAGGGGGCGGTCAATGAGCAGTTCTTC.

This clone turned up a few times. This specimen includes other DNA sequences encoding the same CDR3. This chain joins TRBV5-1 and TRBJ1-3; TRBD1 might be the D (5 bases). CDR3 length: 17 amino acids. Trimming removed 0 bases at V and 0 bases at J, with 13 bases between. The germline V gene encodes CDR1 SGHRS and CDR2 YFSETQ. The CDR3 DNA follows: TGCGCCAGCAGCTTGGTTCCCCAGGGAAACTCTGGAAACACCATATATTTT. It translates to CASSLVPQGNSGNTIYF.

This rearrangement joins TRBV10-3 to TRBJ1-2; maybe TRBD1 (5 bases). This CDR3 is built from 13 residues. The V gene lost 2 bases and the J gene lost 2 bases, with 6 bases spanning the gap. Germline V gives CDR1 ENHRY, CDR2 SYGVKD. The CDR3 sequence is CAISEDSNYGYTF. The CDR3 DNA reads TGTGCCATCAGTGAGGACAGCAACTATGGCTACACCTTC.

The chain has TRBV18 and TRBJ1-5, with 7 bases that match TRBD1. The CDR3 spans 14 residues. Germline-derived CDR1 and CDR2 are KGHSH and LQKENI. The ends lost 6 bases at V and 7 bases at J; junction bases unmatched: 9. Here the CDR3 reads CASSYQGVGQPQHF. The CDR3 nucleotides read TGTGCCAGCTCGTACCAGGGGGTAGGACAGCCCCAGCATTTT.

V is TRBV4-1 and J is TRBJ1-1; 7 bases align to TRBD1. Germline trimming cut 6 bases from V and 5 bases from J; bases unmatched to any gene: 12. Germline V gives CDR1 MGHRA, CDR2 YSYEKL. The CDR3 has 15 residues. The CDR3 region has the DNA TGCGCCAGCAGGAGGGGGCTGAATTGGAATACTGAAGCTTTCTTT. Protein: CASRRGLNWNTEAFF.

V and J are TRBV4-3 and TRBJ1-2, with D maybe TRBD1 (5 bases). Trimming cost V 0 bases and J 8 bases, with 10 bases left between them. The CDR3 totals 13 residues. In germline, CDR1 is LGHNA, CDR2 YSLEER. CDR3 protein: CASSQDTGWGYTF. The CDR3 DNA reads as TGCGCCAGCAGCCAAGATACAGGATGGGGCTACACCTTC.

This chain connects TRBV6-2 or TRBV6-3 to TRBJ1-5; possibly TRBD1 for D (6 bases). The V gene lost 5 bases and the J gene lost 6 bases, with 11 bases spanning the gap. Germline values: CDR1 MNHEY, CDR2 SVGEGT. CDR3 length equals 13 residues. The CDR3 DNA sequence: TGTGCCAGCAGTGGAACAGGGAGTCAGCCCCAGCATTTT. Protein product: CASSGTGSQPQHF.

The chain has TRBV5-1 and TRBJ1-1, with D perhaps TRBD1 (5 bases). This CDR3 contains 14 residues. Germline V gene sequence: CDR1 SGHRS, CDR2 YFSETQ. The V end was cut by 1 base, the J end by 5 bases, with 12 bases between. Here the CDR3 reads CASSLNQGNTEAFF. The CDR3 DNA follows: TGCGCCAGCAGCTTGAACCAGGGTAATACTGAAGCTTTCTTT.

This clone was picked up a small number of times. The CDR3 loop reads CASSFSGGGEKLYGYTF. CDR3 nucleotide sequence: TGTGCCAGCAGCTTTAGCGGGGGTGGGGAAAAGCTGTATGGCTACACCTTC. The genes are TRBV7-2 and TRBJ1-2; D is perhaps TRBD1 (5 bases). CDR1 and CDR2 from the germline V gene are SGHTA and FQGNSA. The CDR3 length is 17 residues. With 3 bases removed from V and 5 bases from J, the gap between germline ends came to 22 bases.

The rearrangement uses TRBV14 and TRBJ1-6, with 7 bases identical to TRBD1. Germline V gene lookup returns CDR1 SGHDN and CDR2 FVKESK. V was clipped by 2 bases and J by 8 bases; unmatched bases: 6. The CDR3 is made up of 15 amino acids. As DNA, the CDR3 is TGTGCCAGCAGCCAATCCGGGACAGCTTATTCACCCCTCCACTTT. It is translated as CASSQSGTAYSPLHF.

In nucleotides, the CDR3 is TGTGCCAGCTCACCACCACCCGGACAAGCCCGACCAGGGCACACTGAAGCTTTCTTT. Protein product: CASSPPPGQARPGHTEAFF. This chain joins TRBV18 and TRBJ1-1; D may be TRBD1 (5 bases). Trimming shortened V by 0 bases and J by 3 bases, and 23 bases separated the two germline ends. Germline assignment: CDR1 KGHSH and CDR2 LQKENI. This CDR3 is built from 19 residues.

The rearrangement links TRBV3-1 (or the pseudogene TRBV3-2) to TRBJ1-1, with unresolved D. The CDR3 sequence is 14 residues long. Trimming took 1 base from V and 3 from J, leaving 9 bases between them. The V gene's germline CDR1 is LGHDT and CDR2 YNNKEL (reference sequence). Here the CDR3 DNA reads TGTGCCAGCAGCCAAGTTAAGCAGGACACTGAAGCTTTCTTT. As protein: CASSQVKQDTEAFF.

V and J are TRBV7-2 and TRBJ1-3; 7 bases match TRBD1. Trimming cost V 1 base and J 0 bases; bases outside gene matches: 12. Germline V gene sequence: CDR1 SGHTA, CDR2 FQGNSA. The CDR3 totals 19 residues. CDR3 coding DNA: TGTGCCAGCAGCTTAGTATCATCAGGGGGTCCGTCCTCTGGAAACACCATATATTTT. This codes for CASSLVSSGGPSSGNTIYF.

V is TRBV6-4 and J is TRBJ2-3; a weak D match, TRBD2 (7 bases). Germline-derived CDR1 and CDR2 are MRHNA and SNTAGT. The ends were cut back, 10 bases at V and 6 bases at J, with 17 bases in the middle. The CDR3 is made up of 13 amino acids. This chain's CDR3 is CATRSGGADTQYF. CDR3 DNA: TGTGCCACTCGTTCTGGGGGGGCGGATACGCAGTATTTT.